This is a list of T cell receptor beta chains from one sample in a study of technical replicates of blood from four donors. TCRdb's table, derived via immunoSEQ multiplex PCR, lists solely in-frame clones and lacks some. The sample yields tens of thousands of clones, about 86% seen once. Sequenced input: PBMCs. Every receptor here comes from a human donor in good health. Some clones in this sample may be carry-over from other donors' samples. The CDR3 runs from the conserved cysteine through the conserved F or W. Fields, in order: V gene, J gene, clone size, D gene, CDR3 protein, CDR3 DNA. D genes are given only for firm matches. Clone size is not always given. Where it is, it says once, few, many or a class for expanded clones.

TRBV19	TRBJ2-7	NA	NA	CASRDKGRYEQYF	TGTGCCAGCAGGGATAAGGGGCGATACGAGCAGTACTTC
TRBV6-5	TRBJ1-6	once	NA	CASSLGRFNSPLHF	TGTGCCAGCAGTTTGGGCAGGTTCAATTCACCCCTCCACTTT
TRBV7-2	TRBJ2-5	NA	NA	CASSLAGQGQETQYF	TGTGCCAGCAGCTTAGCGGGGCAGGGGCAAGAGACCCAGTACTTC
TRBV7-2	TRBJ2-2	NA	TRBD1	CASSLGVTGGSGELFF	TGTGCCAGCAGCTTAGGTGTGACAGGGGGATCCGGGGAGCTGTTTTTT
TRBV4-1	TRBJ2-7	NA	NA	CASSHFTPPYEQYF	TGCGCCAGCAGCCACTTTACTCCTCCCTACGAGCAGTACTTC
TRBV5-6	TRBJ1-5	NA	NA	CASSLQQGAQPQHF	TGTGCCAGCAGCCTTCAACAGGGCGCTCAGCCCCAGCATTTT
TRBV6-6	TRBJ1-2	NA	TRBD1	CASSPGTANYGYTF	TGTGCCAGCAGTCCGGGGACAGCTAACTATGGCTACACCTTC
TRBV28	TRBJ1-5	NA	TRBD1	CASSLFRGESQPQHF	TGTGCCAGCAGTTTGTTCAGGGGGGAAAGTCAGCCCCAGCATTTT
TRBV29-1	TRBJ2-4	NA	NA	CSVVVSGFYNIQYF	TGCAGCGTTGTGGTTTCGGGGTTTTATAACATTCAGTACTTC
TRBV30	TRBJ2-1	NA	NA	CAWSDLVDYNEQFF	TGTGCCTGGAGTGACCTAGTGGATTACAATGAGCAGTTCTTC
TRBV7-8	TRBJ1-1	NA	NA	CASSSTGNTEAFF	TGTGCCAGCAGCTCAACAGGGAACACTGAAGCTTTCTTT
TRBV5-1	TRBJ1-2	NA	NA	CASSPTGLSHGYTF	TGCGCCAGCAGCCCAACAGGCCTTTCGCATGGCTACACCTTC
TRBV5-1	TRBJ2-1	NA	NA	CASSLAVENEQFF	TGCGCCAGCAGCTTGGCCGTAGAGAATGAGCAGTTCTTC
TRBV30	TRBJ2-1	NA	NA	CAWSELSDEQFF	TGTGCCTGGAGCGAGCTCTCGGATGAGCAGTTCTTC
TRBV30	TRBJ1-3	NA	NA	CAWSVQRNTIYF	TGTGCCTGGAGTGTACAGAGAAACACCATATATTTT
TRBV7-2	TRBJ2-3	NA	NA	CASSFQGQDTQYF	TGTGCCAGCAGCTTCCAGGGCCAAGATACGCAGTATTTT
TRBV6-1	TRBJ2-7	NA	TRBD2	CASSEWRVVAGGNEQYF	TGTGCCAGCAGTGAATGGAGAGTGGTGGCGGGGGGGAACGAGCAGTACTTC
TRBV19	TRBJ1-5	NA	TRBD1	CASSGTDNQPQHF	TGTGCCAGTAGTGGGACAGATAATCAGCCCCAGCATTTT
TRBV25-1	TRBJ2-5	NA	NA	CASSEGLSGLQETQYF	TGTGCCAGCAGTGAAGGACTCTCGGGATTGCAAGAGACCCAGTACTTC
TRBV5-1	TRBJ1-3	NA	TRBD1	CASSVTGALGNTIYF	TGCGCCAGCAGCGTTACAGGGGCGCTTGGAAACACCATATATTTT
TRBV10-2	TRBJ1-2	NA	NA	CASSETRRTFGYGYTF	TGCGCCAGCAGTGAAACGCGACGGACATTTGGCTATGGCTACACCTTC
TRBV30	TRBJ1-5	NA	NA	CAWSVIRGRGQPQHF	TGTGCCTGGAGTGTAATTCGAGGACGGGGTCAGCCCCAGCATTTT
TRBV4-1	TRBJ2-7	NA	NA	CASSQGGGRSDEQYF	TGCGCCAGCAGCCAGGGAGGGGGGCGATCGGACGAGCAGTACTTC
TRBV28	TRBJ2-7	NA	TRBD2	CASSETGRGGEQYF	TGTGCCAGCAGCGAAACTGGACGGGGAGGGGAGCAGTACTTC
TRBV5-1	TRBJ2-2	NA	TRBD2	CASSLAAGVTGELFF	TGCGCCAGCAGCTTGGCCGCGGGGGTCACCGGGGAGCTGTTTTTT
TRBV6-4	TRBJ2-1	NA	TRBD2	CASSELAGSLGEQFF	TGTGCCAGCAGCGAACTAGCGGGATCGCTAGGTGAGCAGTTCTTC
TRBV27	TRBJ1-5	NA	NA	CASSSLNKGESQPQHF	TGTGCCAGCAGTTCCTTGAACAAAGGAGAGAGTCAGCCCCAGCATTTT
TRBV6-1	TRBJ2-1	few	TRBD2	CASSEGGGPYNEQFF	TGTGCCAGCAGTGAAGGCGGGGGGCCCTACAATGAGCAGTTCTTC
TRBV29-1	TRBJ2-1	NA	NA	CSVTSREREGEQFF	TGCAGCGTTACTAGCCGAGAAAGGGAAGGAGAGCAGTTCTTC
TRBV25-1	TRBJ2-3	NA	TRBD2	CASLGTSGRASTDTQYF	TGTGCCAGTTTGGGGACTAGCGGGAGGGCTAGCACAGATACGCAGTATTTT
TRBV19	TRBJ1-4	NA	TRBD1	CASRKGTEISTNEKLFF	TGTGCCAGTAGAAAAGGGACAGAAATATCAACTAATGAAAAACTGTTTTTT
TRBV6-1	TRBJ1-6	NA	TRBD1	CASSDLDRAIHF	TGTGCCAGCAGTGACTTAGACAGGGCGATCCACTTT
TRBV29-1	TRBJ1-1	NA	TRBD1	CSVESGGMNTEAFF	TGCAGCGTTGAGTCAGGGGGTATGAACACTGAAGCTTTCTTT
TRBV19	TRBJ2-2	NA	NA	CASGWVSGLYIGELFF	TGTGCCAGCGGCTGGGTGAGCGGACTATATATCGGGGAGCTGTTTTTT
TRBV5-1	TRBJ2-1	once	NA	CASSLSGTYNEQFF	TGCGCCAGCAGCTTGTCCGGGACTTACAATGAGCAGTTCTTC
TRBV4-1	TRBJ1-1	NA	TRBD1	CASSQARGQGRNTEAFF	TGCGCCAGCAGCCAAGCGAGGGGACAGGGACGCAACACTGAAGCTTTCTTT
TRBV12-5	TRBJ2-3	NA	NA	CASGHGVDTQYF	TGTGCTAGTGGCCACGGGGTAGATACGCAGTATTTT
TRBV7-9	TRBJ2-3	NA	TRBD1	CASSFYRGSTDTQYF	TGTGCCAGCAGCTTTTACAGGGGAAGCACAGATACGCAGTATTTT
TRBV18	TRBJ1-1	once	TRBD1	CASSLQGASEAFF	TGTGCCAGCTCCCTACAGGGGGCTTCTGAAGCTTTCTTT
TRBV30	TRBJ2-7	once	TRBD2	CAWSHGLATSYEQYF	TGTGCCTGGAGCCACGGACTAGCGACATCCTACGAGCAGTACTTC
TRBV7-2	TRBJ2-5	NA	TRBD2	CASSPPLAGPRRETQYF	TGTGCCAGCAGCCCGCCCCTAGCGGGGCCCCGCCGGGAGACCCAGTACTTC
TRBV5-6	TRBJ2-6	NA	TRBD1	CASSLRDRGRGGANVLTF	TGTGCCAGCAGCTTACGGGACAGGGGGCGCGGTGGGGCCAACGTCCTGACTTTC
TRBV7-9	TRBJ1-6	NA	TRBD1	CASSPRGRSRDSPYSPLHF	TGTGCCAGCAGCCCCCGGGGTCGTAGCCGGGACAGTCCCTATTCACCCCTCCACTTT
TRBV5-6	TRBJ2-3	NA	TRBD1	CASSLATGLQDTQYF	TGTGCCAGCAGCTTGGCGACAGGGTTACAAGATACGCAGTATTTT
TRBV14	TRBJ1-2	NA	NA	CASSQGLGRNYGYTF	TGTGCCAGCAGCCAAGGGTTGGGGCGTAACTATGGCTACACCTTC
TRBV29-1	TRBJ2-5	NA	NA	CSVQLARVYQETQYF	TGCAGCGTGCAATTAGCGCGAGTGTACCAAGAGACCCAGTACTTC
TRBV4-1	TRBJ2-3	NA	TRBD2	CASSQGPFTSGVGDTQYF	TGCGCCAGCAGCCAAGGCCCCTTCACTAGCGGAGTGGGAGATACGCAGTATTTT
TRBV27	TRBJ2-7	NA	NA	CASSFSPIAGHEQYF	TGTGCCAGCAGTTTCTCCCCTATTGCGGGCCACGAGCAGTACTTC
TRBV7-2	TRBJ2-7	NA	NA	CASSLAQNYEQYF	TGTGCCAGCAGCTTAGCACAGAACTACGAGCAGTACTTC
TRBV19	TRBJ1-2	NA	TRBD1	CASGDRNPYGYTF	TGTGCCAGTGGGGACAGGAACCCCTATGGCTACACCTTC
TRBV19	TRBJ2-1	NA	NA	CASSIRVRGEQFF	TGTGCCAGTAGTATAAGGGTTCGGGGTGAGCAGTTCTTC
TRBV6-5	TRBJ1-2	few	NA	CASSYSPGVNYGYTF	TGTGCCAGCAGTTACTCGCCAGGGGTTAACTATGGCTACACCTTC
TRBV5-4	TRBJ2-5	once	NA	CASSSPQETQYF	TGTGCCAGCAGCTCCCCACAAGAGACCCAGTACTTC
TRBV11-3	TRBJ1-1	NA	NA	CASSLDRHTEAFF	TGTGCCAGCAGCTTAGACAGGCACACTGAAGCTTTCTTT
TRBV4-2	TRBJ2-1	NA	TRBD1	CASSPGTGAYNEQFF	TGTGCCAGCAGCCCCGGGACAGGGGCCTACAATGAGCAGTTCTTC
TRBV5-1	TRBJ2-3	NA	TRBD1	CASSLESTGTGSDTQYF	TGCGCCAGCAGCTTGGAGAGCACCGGGACAGGGTCAGATACGCAGTATTTT
TRBV6-5	TRBJ2-7	once	NA	CASGSYEQYF	TGTGCCAGCGGGAGCTACGAGCAGTACTTC
TRBV4-1	TRBJ1-1	NA	TRBD1	CASSHGQDLNTEAFF	TGCGCCAGCAGCCACGGACAGGATCTGAACACTGAAGCTTTCTTT